The next 8 T cell receptor beta chains were all read from a single sample in a study of regulatory T cells in long-lasting Graves disease (dated by TCRdb to the early 2020s). According to the study, the label for this sample's time point signals: newly diagnosed GD, antithyroid drugs for less than 3 months. For both TCR sequencing and RNA sequencing, RNA was extracted from PBMCs using TRIzol. Library method: multiplex PCR. The instrument given in TCRdb is Illumina HiSeq 4000. To build TCR beta libraries, CDR3 regions were amplified by Arm-PCR using iRepertoire HTBI primers. TCRdb reprocessed the public reads (quality trimming at Q25 with fastp, clone calling with MiXCR) and kept in-frame beta chains. A single entry per CDR3 protein holds the most common genes and DNA from its merged rows. The sample table records about 540,000 distinct CDR3 sequences; 13% of these occur just once. The ten largest make up 8% to 10% of the sample.

The same data also went into a second study, on T cells in Graves' hyperthyroidism and ophthalmopathy.

The sample was peripheral blood mononuclear cells (PBMCs), taken at new diagnosis, from a patient treated with antithyroid drugs. The receptors stem from a man between 25 and 39 years old with Graves disease. Donor details come from another sample of the same person, matched by shared clones.

This clonotype was detected many times. J is TRBJ2-7 and V is TRBV30; no clear D gene. The CDR3 is 13 residues long. Germline V gene sequence: CDR1 GTSNPN, CDR2 SVGIG (reference sequence). Trimming removed 0 bases at V and 6 bases at J, with 12 bases between. This CDR3 reads CAWSVDLRSEQYF. As DNA, the CDR3 is TGTGCCTGGAGTGTGGACCTCCGGAGCGAGCAGTACTTC. Using reference TRBV30 and TRBJ2-7 for the parts outside the CDR3, the full variable domain is SQTIHQWPATLVQPVGSPLSLECTVEGTSNPNLYWYRQAAGRGLQLLFYSVGIGQISSEVPQNLSASRPQDRQFILSSKKLLLSDSGFYLCAWSVDLRSEQYFGPGTRLTVT.

The V gene is TRBV27, the J gene TRBJ2-5; possibly TRBD2 for D (5 bases). Germline-derived CDR1 and CDR2 are MNHEY and SMNVEV (reference sequence). V lost 11 bases and J 10 bases, leaving 11 bases between the germline ends. The CDR3 has 9 residues. The CDR3 here is CAEGRCQYF. The CDR3 DNA reads as TGTGCCGAGGGAAGGTGCCAGTACTTC.

This clonotype was detected many times. The V gene is TRBV6-1, the J gene TRBJ1-5, with 7 bases lining up with TRBD1. V lost 5 bases and J lost 2; bases outside the gene matches: 6. This CDR3 is 15 amino acids long. Germline V gives CDR1 MNHNS, CDR2 SASEGT. The CDR3 DNA is TGTGCCAGCAGTCCAGGGGGGGCGGGCAATCAGCCCCAGCATTTT. This translates into CASSPGGAGNQPQHF.

V is TRBV20-1 and J is TRBJ2-1; 11 bases are shared with TRBD2. The CDR3 runs to 17 residues. Germline V gene sequence: CDR1 DFQATT, CDR2 SNEGSKA (reference sequence). V shed 1 base, J shed 6 bases, and the junction held 11 bases outside the gene matches. The CDR3 DNA reads TGCAGTGCTAGAGGTACCCTACTAGCGGGAGTGGCCAATGAGCAGTTCTTC. Translating it yields CSARGTLLAGVANEQFF.

Many counts were recorded for this clonotype. This chain joins TRBV10-3 and TRBJ1-3, with no clear D. The CDR3 loop spans 12 amino acids. Per germline, CDR1 ENHRY and CDR2 SYGVKD. V was shortened by 10 bases and J by 0 bases, with 7 bases between the two germline ends. The CDR3 DNA follows: TGTGCCAGTGGGAGCTCTGGAAACACCATATATTTT. Protein product: CASGSSGNTIYF.

This clonotype was counted between two and nine times. V gene TRBV20-1 combines with J gene TRBJ1-3; a weak D match, TRBD1 (5 bases). Germline V CDR1 and CDR2: DFQATT, SNEGSKA (reference sequence). The CDR3 is 10 amino acids. V lost 6 bases and J 8 bases, leaving 8 bases between the germline ends. CDR3 residues: CSARQYTIYF. The DNA for the CDR3 is TGCAGTGCCCGACAGTACACCATATATTTT.

In this sample, this clonotype turned up many times. In DNA, the CDR3 is TGCGCCAGCAGCCCCGGACTAGCGGGAGCAAGGGAGCTGTTTTTT. Translation gives CASSPGLAGARELFF. J is TRBJ2-2 and V is TRBV5-1, with 13 bases matching TRBD2. V lost 4 bases, J lost 9 bases, and 6 bases stayed unmatched. The V gene's germline CDR1 is SGHRS and CDR2 YFSETQ. This CDR3 contains 15 residues.

In this sample, this clonotype turned up many times. The rearrangement links TRBV2 to TRBJ2-7, with 10 bases aligning to TRBD1. The ends lost 0 bases at V and 2 bases at J; junction bases unmatched: 1. CDR1 is SNHLY, CDR2 FYNNEI, per germline. The CDR3 loop spans 15 amino acids. CDR3: CASSEATGGPYEQYF. The CDR3, as DNA: TGTGCCAGCAGTGAAGCGACAGGGGGCCCCTACGAGCAGTACTTC.